A selection of T cell receptor beta chains follows, all from one sample in a study of response to subunit inactivated influenza vaccine. TCRdb recomputed calls from the RT-PCR reads with MiXCR, one row per CDR3 protein. The sample records more than 550,000 distinct CDR3 sequences, roughly 10% being singletons. The sample was PBMCs from blood, taken on the day of vaccination. The receptors shown here come from a man aged 45-65 years who received an inactivated influenza vaccine. The CDR3 runs from the conserved cysteine through the conserved F or W. The D gene is left open where the match is weak. Expanded clones get a size class; other rows say once, few or many, or leave the size out.

j_call d_call clone_size v_call cdr3_nt cdr3_aa
TRBJ1-5 NA NA TRBV27 TGCACCAGCAGTTTAAATGCTAGGTTGAGCAATCAGCCCCAGCATTTT CTSSLNARLSNQPQHF
TRBJ2-5 NA few TRBV5-1 TGCGCCAGCAGCTTGGCGGGCCCTAGCGAGACCCAGTACTTC CASSLAGPSETQYF
TRBJ2-5 NA NA TRBV3-1 TGTGCCAGCAGCCAAGATAAAGTTGGGATGATGGGGGGGACCCAGTACTTC CASSQDKVGMMGGTQYF
TRBJ2-3 TRBD2 few TRBV5-1 TGCGCCAGCAGCTGGAGAGCGGGATTGTCGGATACGCAGTATTTT CASSWRAGLSDTQYF
TRBJ2-1 TRBD2 NA TRBV20-1 TGCAGTGCTAGAGACCCGCCCAAGCCGGGAGGGCCTGGTAATGAGCAGTTCTTC CSARDPPKPGGPGNEQFF
TRBJ2-4 NA few TRBV6-5 TGTGCCAGCAGCTTGGACCGAGTACTAGCCAAAAACATTCAGTACTTC CASSLDRVLAKNIQYF
TRBJ2-1 NA many TRBV15 TGTGCCACCAGCAGAAAGAGGGACGTGGAGCAGTTCTTC CATSRKRDVEQFF
TRBJ1-5 NA few TRBV5-1 TGCGCCAGCAGCGTGGCGGGGAATCAGCCCCAGCATTTT CASSVAGNQPQHF
TRBJ1-5 NA many TRBV7-2 TGTGCCAGCAGCTATTTTCAGGGGAATCAGCCCCAGCATTTT CASSYFQGNQPQHF
TRBJ1-5 TRBD1 NA TRBV20-1 TGCAGTGCTAGTAACAGGGGGAGTCGGGCAATTCAGCCCCAGCATTTT CSASNRGSRAIQPQHF
TRBJ1-5 NA NA TRBV5-1 TGCGCCAGCAGCCTACAGGGTGGGTCAGAGCCCCAGCATTTT CASSLQGGSEPQHF
TRBJ2-7 NA few TRBV29-1 TGCAGCGTTGACGGGACATCCTCCTACGAGCAGTACTTC CSVDGTSSYEQYF
TRBJ2-7 NA NA TRBV10-3 TGTGCCATCAGTGAGTCGGGGACCAGCCGCGAGCAGTACTTC CAISESGTSREQYF
TRBJ2-7 NA few TRBV6-2/TRBV6-3 TGTGCCAGCAGTTGGTTGAGGCTACCCTACGAGCAGTACTTC CASSWLRLPYEQYF
TRBJ2-3 TRBD2 few TRBV7-6 TGTGCCAGCAGCCTGGGACTAGCGGGAGCTAGCACAGATACGCAGTATTTT CASSLGLAGASTDTQYF
TRBJ1-4 NA few TRBV24-1 TGTGCCACCAGTGACTCCGGGACAAGCATTGAAAAACTGTTTTTT CATSDSGTSIEKLFF
TRBJ1-2 NA few TRBV28 TGTGCCAGCAGTGTCAGGACCCTCTGGGGCTACACCTTC CASSVRTLWGYTF
TRBJ2-3 TRBD2 many TRBV4-2 TGTGCCAGCAGCCCAAGATTTGGACTAGCGGGGACTAGCACAGATACGCAGTATTTT CASSPRFGLAGTSTDTQYF
TRBJ2-7 TRBD1 many TRBV5-1 TGCGCCAGCAGCTTACAGACAGGGGGTCTTTACGAGCAGTACTTC CASSLQTGGLYEQYF
TRBJ1-2 NA NA TRBV6-5 TGTGCCAGCAGTTACTCGCTGGAGGGCGCGGATGGCTACACCTTC CASSYSLEGADGYTF
TRBJ2-5 NA NA TRBV29-1 TGCAGCGTTGATTTGGGTGAGATAGAGACCCAGTACTTC CSVDLGEIETQYF
TRBJ2-1 TRBD1 medium-sized TRBV29-1 TGCAGCGTTGAAGTTAGCAGGGGGAGCTTAAGCTCCTACAATGAGCAGTTCTTC CSVEVSRGSLSSYNEQFF
TRBJ1-3 NA many TRBV18 TGCGCCAGCAGCCCCCCTGGAAACACCATATATTTT CASSPPGNTIYF